The TCR beta chain described here comes from a study of control samples from healthy donors and cancer patients. CDR3 length equals 15 residues. The germline V and J ends were trimmed by 6 bases and 2 bases, with 17 bases remaining between them. Germline CDR1 and CDR2: SNHLY and FYNNEI. Sequencing was performed with immunoSEQ multiplex PCR; in TCRdb, only in-frame clones are kept and a portion is missing. The sample has about 160,000 clones, roughly 94% seen once; the top ten hold 12% to 15%. The chain carries TRBV2 and TRBJ2-7; D may be TRBD1 or TRBD2 (6 bases each). This TCR came from a man between 60 and 75 years old with colorectal cancer. The sample was PBMCs. The CDR3: CASRVERGTPYEQYF. Here the CDR3 DNA reads TGTGCCAGCAGAGTCGAAAGGGGGACTCCCTACGAGCAGTACTTC. The full variable domain, rest sourced from reference TRBV2 and TRBJ2-7, is EPEVTQTPSHQVTQMGQEVILRCVPISNHLYFYWYRQILGQKVEFLVSFYNNEISEKSEIFDDQFSVERPDGSNFTLKIRSTKLEDSAMYFCASRVERGTPYEQYFGPGTRLTVT.